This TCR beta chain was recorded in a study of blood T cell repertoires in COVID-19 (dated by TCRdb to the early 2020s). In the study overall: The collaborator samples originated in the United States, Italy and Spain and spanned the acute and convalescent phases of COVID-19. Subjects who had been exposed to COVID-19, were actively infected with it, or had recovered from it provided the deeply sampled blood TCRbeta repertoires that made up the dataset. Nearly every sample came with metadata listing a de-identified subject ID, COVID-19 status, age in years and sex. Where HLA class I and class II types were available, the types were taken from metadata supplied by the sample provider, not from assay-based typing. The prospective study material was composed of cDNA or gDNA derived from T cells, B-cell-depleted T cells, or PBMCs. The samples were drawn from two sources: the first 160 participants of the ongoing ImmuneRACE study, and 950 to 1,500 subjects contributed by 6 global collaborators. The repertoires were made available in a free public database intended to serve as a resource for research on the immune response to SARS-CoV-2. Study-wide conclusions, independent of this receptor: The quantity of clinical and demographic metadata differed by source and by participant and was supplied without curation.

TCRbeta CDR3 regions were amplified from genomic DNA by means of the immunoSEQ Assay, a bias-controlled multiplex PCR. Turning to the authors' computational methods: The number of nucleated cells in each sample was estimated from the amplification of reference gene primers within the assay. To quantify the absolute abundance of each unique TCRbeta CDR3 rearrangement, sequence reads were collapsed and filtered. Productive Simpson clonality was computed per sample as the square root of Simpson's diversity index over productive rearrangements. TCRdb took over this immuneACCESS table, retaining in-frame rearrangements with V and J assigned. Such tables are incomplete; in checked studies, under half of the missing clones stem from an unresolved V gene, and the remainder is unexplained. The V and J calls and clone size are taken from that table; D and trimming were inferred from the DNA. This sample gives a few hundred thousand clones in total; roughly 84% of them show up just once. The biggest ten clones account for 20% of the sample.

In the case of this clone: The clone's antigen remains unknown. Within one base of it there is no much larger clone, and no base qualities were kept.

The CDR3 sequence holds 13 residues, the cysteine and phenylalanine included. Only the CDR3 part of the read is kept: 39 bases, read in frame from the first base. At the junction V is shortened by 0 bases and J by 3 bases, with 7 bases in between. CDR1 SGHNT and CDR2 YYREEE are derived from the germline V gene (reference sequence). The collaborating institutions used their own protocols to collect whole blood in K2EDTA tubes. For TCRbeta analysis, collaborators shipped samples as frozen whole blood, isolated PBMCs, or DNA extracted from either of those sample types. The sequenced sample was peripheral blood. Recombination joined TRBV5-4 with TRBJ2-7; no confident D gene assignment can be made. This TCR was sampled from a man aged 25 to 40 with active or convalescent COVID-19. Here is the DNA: TGTGCCAGCAGCTTGGGGCAACACTACGAGCAGTACTTC. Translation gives CASSLGQHYEQYF.